This T cell receptor (beta chain) derives from a study of blood T cell repertoires in COVID-19. In the study overall: T cells, B-cell-depleted T cells, or PBMCs provided the cDNA or gDNA that served as material.

Per the original methods: The authors estimated nucleated cell counts from reference gene primer amplification. Profiling relied on immunoSEQ multiplex PCR, and the TCRdb table lists in-frame clones only, not all of them. That table furnishes V, J and clone size, whereas the DNA furnished D and trimming. The table lists 140,000 or so clones, approximately 89% of them singletons, with roughly 1.5% in the top ten. The CDR3 runs 13 residues. Deletions cut 8 bases from V and 4 bases from J, with 12 bases between. Germline CDR1 reads MNHEY; CDR2 reads SVGAGI. The source of this sequence is a woman in her forties or fifties with acute or convalescent COVID-19. Sequenced: peripheral blood. This chain uses TRBV6-5 with TRBJ1-3, with D hard to call. The CDR3 here is CASYSPGGNTIYF. CDR3 in DNA: TGTGCCAGCTATTCCCCAGGAGGAAACACCATATATTTT.